This T cell receptor (beta chain) emerged from a study of CD8+CD57+ T cells in acquired aplastic anemia. Across the study: DNA from sorted CD4+ and CD8+ cells averaged approximately 2.9 ug.

The length of the CDR3 is 17 residues. V shed 6 bases and J 4 bases; nucleotides not matched to a gene: 8. This clonotype was detected many times. Investigators profiled TCR beta VDJ and CDR3 from genomic DNA template. TCRdb used MiXCR to reprocess the reads, holding one entry per CDR3 protein. In the table there are roughly 190,000 distinct CDR3 sequences, 54% of which are singletons. Sequences were obtained from sorted CD4+, CD8+, or CD8+CD57+ T cells (not recorded which) from PBMCs. This TCR derives from a human donor in good health, serving as a control. V is TRBV12-3 or TRBV12-4 and J is TRBJ2-1; 14 bases fit TRBD2. CDR3 sequence reads: CASSSSGTSGRYNEQFF. The CDR3 nucleotides are TGTGCCAGCAGCTCCTCCGGGACTAGCGGGAGATACAATGAGCAGTTCTTC.